The present T cell receptor beta chain was sequenced within a study of PD-1 blockade in classical Hodgkin lymphoma. Whole-study results and caveats: Those achieving complete response showed baseline diversity like newly diagnosed patients. According to reports, newly diagnosed patients had lower baseline TCR diversity than healthy donors, and relapsed/refractory patients had lower baseline TCR diversity still.

This clone turned up a few times. Its specificity is not known. The time point was: cycle 4 day 1 (C4D1), after less than 7 weeks of nivolumab. Every patient relapsed after autologous stem cell transplantation, and brentuximab vedotin exposure varied. Complete response, partial response or progressive disease constituted the best responses recorded. Measured with immunoSEQ multiplex PCR; TCRdb has only the in-frame clones, and not every one. The repertoire holds tens of thousands of clones, with roughly four fifths as singletons. With 5 bases removed from V and 7 bases from J, the gap between germline ends came to 11 bases. The germline V gene has CDR1 KGHSH and CDR2 LQKENI. The CDR3 spans 13 residues.

Sample: peripheral blood mononuclear cells (PBMCs), taken before the fourth cycle of nivolumab. This clonotype was sampled from a human donor with classical Hodgkin lymphoma. V is TRBV18 and J is TRBJ2-2; D not resolved. The CDR3 DNA follows: TGTGCCAGCTCAACGACATTGGGCGGGGAGCTGTTTTTT. Translated, it gives CASSTTLGGELFF.